This TCR beta chain was profiled in a study of memory CD4+ T cells and cytomegalovirus serostatus (dated by TCRdb to between 2017 and 2020). Context from the whole study: The 35 or so healthy Belgian adults in the cohort included 9 who were CMV seropositive and 24 who were CMV seronegative. To replicate a published TCR-based CMV serostatus classifier, the researchers sequenced the CD4+ memory TCRbeta repertoires of a Belgian cohort whose cytomegalovirus serostatus was known. What the research found in general, with its limitations: CMV serostatus prediction reached a median bootstrapped AUC of approximately 0.96 with the original framework and 0.85 to 0.91 with a US-trained random forest. Among the 160 or so previously reported CMV-associated TCRbeta sequences, some 69 showed up in the CD4+ memory repertoires, with each one found in between one and five individuals. Unlike the original study, which covered naive and memory CD4+ and CD8+ populations, the Belgian study sequenced only CD4+CD45RO+ memory cells. A median bootstrapped AUC of around 0.94 with a 95% CI of 0.76-1.00 was achieved on the Belgian cohort by the original-framework classifier. The results were interpreted as suggesting that the CMV-associated TCR signature is largely present in the CD4+ memory repertoire.

A FACSAria II was used to sort memory CD4+ T cells, defined as single viable CD3+CD4+CD8-CD45RO+ cells. CMV serostatus was assessed using a Roche Elecsys assay, by which serum IgG against CMV pp150, pp28, p38 and p52 was detected. Following thawing, total CD4+ T cells were enriched through positive selection using CD4 magnetic microbeads. Samples originated from another study that specifically interrogated the CD4+ T cell memory repertoire. Following standard operating procedures, peripheral blood mononuclear cells were isolated and cryopreserved, while serum was kept at -80 degrees C. The staining relied on CD3-PerCP (BW264/56), CD4-APC (RPA-T4), CD45RO-PE (UCHT1) and CD8-Pacific Orange (3B5) antibodies, and Sytox blue was used to exclude non-viable cells. V is reduced by 3 bases and J by 0 bases, leaving a spacing of 12 bases between them. The CDR3 has 14 amino acids, counting the end cysteine and phenylalanine. The retained sequence is limited to the CDR3, 42 bases, with the frame set at the first base. Sequences GTSNPN (CDR1) and SVGIG (CDR2) are obtained from the germline V gene (reference sequence).

The Quick-DNA Microprep Kit was used to extract genomic DNA from the sorted cells. Amplification of TCRbeta DNA was done with the immunoSEQ hsTCRbeta kit, following the protocol from the manufacturer. An Illumina MiSeq instrument was used to sequence the TCRbeta libraries. In the paper's pipeline: Following removal of out-of-frame sequences, roughly 2 million distinct TCRbeta sequences were retained, with an average of around 67,000 per individual. Each individual was scored according to the count of roughly 170 previously reported CMV-associated TCRbeta sequences and the total productive distinct TCRbeta count. A beta-binomial model was reimplemented in Python, and scikit-learn random forests with default parameters were trained on US cohort data. On the Belgian cohort, classifier performance was reported as the median AUC, along with percentile confidence intervals, across 10,000 bootstrap iterations. TCRdb stores this immuneACCESS table with in-frame sequences only. Part of the clones is absent; in the studies checked, under half of the shortfall reflects unresolved V genes, and no reason is known for the rest. The DNA was the basis for D and trimming; V, J and clone size are from that table. The sample includes about 60,000 clones, with around 80% observed a single time. The leading ten clones occupy approximately 0.54% of the sample.

To note about this clone: Its recognized antigen is unknown. No base-level quality is on record; no much larger clone is a single base apart.

Sequences were obtained from memory CD4+ T cells from blood. The chain couples TRBV30 to TRBJ2-7; the D call is possibly TRBD1 or TRBD2, each sharing 5 bases. The sequence was collected from an adult in good health and CMV-seronegative. Some clones in this sample may be carry-over from other donors' samples. CDR3 region: CAWRGPGSSYEQYF. In nucleotides, the sequence is TGTGCCTGGAGGGGACCAGGGAGCTCCTACGAGCAGTACTTC.